This T cell receptor (beta chain) emerged from a study of response to subunit inactivated influenza vaccine. TCRdb reanalysed the RT-PCR reads using MiXCR and keeps one entry per CDR3 protein. The sample has about 780,000 distinct CDR3 sequences, roughly 18% seen once; the top ten hold approximately 10%. This TCR derives from a man between 45 and 60 years old who received an inactivated influenza vaccine. This specimen consisted of PBMCs from blood, obtained around 5 days after vaccination.

CDR3 bases: TGTGCCAGCAGCTTAGAGCGAGCGGGGAGCACAGATACGCAGTATTTT. Amino acid sequence: CASSLERAGSTDTQYF. V usage is TRBV11-1 and J usage is TRBJ2-3; TRBD2 matches at 7 bases. The CDR3 spans 16 residues. V dropped 1 base and J dropped 0; count of bases not matched to a gene: 4. Germline lookup yields CDR1 SGHAT and CDR2 FQDESV (reference sequence).